Listed below are T cell receptor beta chains from one sample, sequenced in a study of vaccination effects on CD4 cells after COVID-19. Sequenced by immunoSEQ multiplex PCR; TCRdb stores in-frame clones only, minus some. The top ten clones hold 14% to 15% of a sample with tens of thousands of clones, 70% to 75% of them seen once. Their antigens remain unidentified. The sequenced sample was CD4+ T cells from PBMCs cultured without peptide, obtained after COVID-19 vaccination. The receptors come from a human donor who received a COVID-19 vaccine. CDR3s include the opening cysteine and the closing phenylalanine or tryptophan. The order of the fields is clone size, V gene, CDR3 protein. Clone sizes are given selectively: once, few, many, or a class where the clone is expanded.

>-|TRBV24-1
CATSDSISGGGELFF
>-|TRBV7-2
CASSTGQGWLPYGYTF
>-|TRBV4-1
CASSQIQLPPSSYNEQFF
>-|TRBV29-1
CSVEDLYRREQYF
>-|TRBV5-1
CASSLRGPNTEAFF
>-|TRBV4-2
CASSQRAGRDGYTF
>-|TRBV15
CATSRGANYGYTF
>-|TRBV28
CASSSLTGYRSSGANVLTF
>-|TRBV28
CASKPGGAGRDQPQHF
>-|TRBV5-6
CASSLQGFPPYEQYF
>-|TRBV7-2
CASSSQGFAYGYTF
>-|TRBV6-2/TRBV6-3
CASSSWTSGGNTGELFF
>-|TRBV28
CASSLGGDRYQPQHF
>-|TRBV7-9
CASRGRVSTDTQYF
>-|TRBV3-1/TRBV3-2
CASSQGELLGGNTIYF
>once|TRBV5-1
CASSLGASGSTDTQYF
>-|TRBV19
CASKGAGGNNEQFF
>-|TRBV7-2
CASSLARGGETQYF
>-|TRBV3-1/TRBV3-2
CASSPMDGDNSPLHF
>-|TRBV6-1
CASSEGGRAYNEQFF
>-|TRBV30
CAWSLDGPGYTF
>-|TRBV27
CASSSTSVPPLGYGYTF
>-|TRBV27
CASSLRGGVLTDTQYF
>-|TRBV29-1
CSVEGTSGGLSQETQYF
>-|TRBV18
CASSPRAETQYF
>-|TRBV18
CASSPFQRGWENEQFF
>-|TRBV28
CASNRQGLPEAFF
>-|TRBV5-4
CASSLEGLVTDTQYF